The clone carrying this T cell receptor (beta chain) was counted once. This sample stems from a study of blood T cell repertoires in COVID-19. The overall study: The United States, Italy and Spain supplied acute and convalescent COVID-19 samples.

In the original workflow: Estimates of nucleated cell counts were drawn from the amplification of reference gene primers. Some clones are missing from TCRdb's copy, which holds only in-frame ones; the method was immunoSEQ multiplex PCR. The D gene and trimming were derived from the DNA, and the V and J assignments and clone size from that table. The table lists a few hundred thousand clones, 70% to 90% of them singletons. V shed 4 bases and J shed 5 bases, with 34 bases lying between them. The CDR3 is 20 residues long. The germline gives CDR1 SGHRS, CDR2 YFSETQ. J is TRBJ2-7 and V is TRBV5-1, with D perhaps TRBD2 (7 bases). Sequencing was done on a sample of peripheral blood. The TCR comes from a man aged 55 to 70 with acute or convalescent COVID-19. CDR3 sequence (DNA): TGCGCCAGCAGCCCCGACCCCGGCCTGTCACAGGCCGGGGGGCGGGACGAGCAGTACTTC. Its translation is CASSPDPGLSQAGGRDEQYF.